The clone carrying this T cell receptor (beta chain) was counted at least ten times. The data stem from a study of T cells in Graves' hyperthyroidism and ophthalmopathy. TCR beta CDR3 sequences were amplified from RNA transcripts. The study used the HTBI primer set for a first-round RT-PCR of the TCR CDR3. In TCRdb, the multiplex PCR reads were re-called with MiXCR into one record per CDR3 protein. The profile covers more than 350,000 distinct CDR3 sequences, with 13% to 15% appearing a single time and 15% to 20% taken by the ten largest. V was shortened by 6 bases and J by 7 bases, with 13 bases between the two germline ends. CDR3 length: 13 amino acids.

The TCR originated in a woman aged 55-69 years with Graves' ophthalmopathy. The chain is built from TRBV12-3 or TRBV12-4 and TRBJ1-5; possibly TRBD1 for D (5 bases). The specimen was blood. CDR3 nucleotides: TGTGCCAGCAGCCCGGACATCAGACAGCCCCAGCATTTT. Its protein is CASSPDIRQPQHF.